One and the same sample provided the 6 T cell receptor beta chains below, sequenced in a study of shared clonotypes between healthy human individuals. Libraries were prepared by immunoSEQ multiplex PCR; TCRdb keeps only in-frame clonotypes and omits some of them. Among about 340,000 clones listed, roughly 80% were seen once. The sequenced sample consisted of memory CD4+ T cells sorted from blood. The subset here: CD45RA-negative fraction. The receptor source for this set is a man aged 25 to 45 in good health.

V gene TRBV6-5 combines with J gene TRBJ1-5; D ambiguous. V was shortened by 6 bases and J by 3 bases, with 6 bases between the two germline ends. The CDR3 consists of 12 residues. From germline, CDR1 is MNHEY and CDR2 SVGAGI. The CDR3 region has the DNA TGTGCCAGCAGACAGATCAATCAGCCCCAGCATTTT. Translating gives CASRQINQPQHF.

This clone was counted a few times. Other DNA sequences in this sample translate to the same CDR3. The chain has TRBV27 and TRBJ2-1, with D possibly being TRBD1 (6 bases). The CDR3 sequence is 15 residues long. The germline V gene encodes CDR1 MNHEY and CDR2 SMNVEV (reference sequence). The V gene lost 2 bases and the J gene lost 2 bases, with 10 bases spanning the gap. This CDR3 is CASSLVQGPYNEQFF. The CDR3 coding sequence is TGTGCCAGCAGTTTAGTACAGGGCCCCTACAATGAGCAGTTCTTC.

The chain combines TRBV5-1 with TRBJ1-1; D may be TRBD1 (6 bases). Germline-derived CDR1 and CDR2 are SGHRS and YFSETQ. The CDR3 sequence is 14 residues long. Trimming left V 2 bases short and J 1 base short, with 9 bases between. The CDR3 DNA follows: TGCGCCAGCAGCTTTTCGGACAGGAACACTGAAGCTTTCTTT. Residues: CASSFSDRNTEAFF.

The chain employs TRBV10-1 and TRBJ2-5; D is uncertain. The V gene's germline CDR1 is WNHNN and CDR2 SYGVQD (reference sequence). With 7 bases removed from V and 5 bases from J, the gap between germline ends came to 5 bases. This CDR3 has 10 residues. Written as DNA, the CDR3 is TGCGCCAGCACCCAGGAGACCCAGTACTTC. Protein sequence: CASTQETQYF.

V and J are TRBV5-4 and TRBJ2-7, with 8 bases identical to TRBD2. CDR1 SGHNT and CDR2 YYREEE come from the germline V gene (reference sequence). The CDR3 covers 16 residues. The V and J ends lost 0 bases and 0 bases, in that order; junction bases with no gene match: 5. The CDR3 DNA reads TGTGCCAGCAGCTTGGAAGGGACTAGGCCCTCCTACGAGCAGTACTTC. Translation: CASSLEGTRPSYEQYF.

The chain recombines TRBV7-9 with TRBJ2-1, with 9 bases fitting TRBD2. The CDR3 runs 15 residues. CDR1 and CDR2 (germline): SEHNR, FQNEAQ (reference sequence). With 5 bases clipped from V and 8 bases from J, the junction kept 10 bases outside the gene matches. CDR3 bases: TGTGCCAGCAGCATCAGCATAGCGGGAGTCTATGAGCAGTTCTTC. It yields the protein CASSISIAGVYEQFF.